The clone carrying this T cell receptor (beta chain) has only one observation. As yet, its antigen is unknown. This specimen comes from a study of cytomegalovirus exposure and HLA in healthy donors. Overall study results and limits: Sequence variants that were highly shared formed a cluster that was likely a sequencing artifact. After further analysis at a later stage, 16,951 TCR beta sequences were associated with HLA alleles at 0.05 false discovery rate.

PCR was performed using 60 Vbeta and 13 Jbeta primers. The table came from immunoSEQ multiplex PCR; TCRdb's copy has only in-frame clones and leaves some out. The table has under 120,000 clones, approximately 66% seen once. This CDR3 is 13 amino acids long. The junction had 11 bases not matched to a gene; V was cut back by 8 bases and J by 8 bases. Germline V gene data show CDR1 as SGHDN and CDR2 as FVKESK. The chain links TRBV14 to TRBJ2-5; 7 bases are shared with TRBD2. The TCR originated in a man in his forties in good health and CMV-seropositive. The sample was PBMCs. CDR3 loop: CASAWTREATQYF. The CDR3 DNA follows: TGTGCCAGCGCTTGGACTAGGGAGGCTACCCAGTACTTC.